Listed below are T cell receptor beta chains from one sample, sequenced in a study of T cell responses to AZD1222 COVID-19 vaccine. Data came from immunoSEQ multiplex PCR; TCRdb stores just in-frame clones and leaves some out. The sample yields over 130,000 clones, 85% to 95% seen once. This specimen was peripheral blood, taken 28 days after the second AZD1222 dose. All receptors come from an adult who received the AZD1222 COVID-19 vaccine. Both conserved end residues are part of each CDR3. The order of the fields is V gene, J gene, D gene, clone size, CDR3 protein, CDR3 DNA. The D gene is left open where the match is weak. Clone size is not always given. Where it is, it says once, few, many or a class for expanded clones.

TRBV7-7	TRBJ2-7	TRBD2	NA	CASSQRDDSGRDHYEQYF	TGTGCCAGCAGCCAACGGGACGATAGCGGGAGGGACCACTACGAGCAGTACTTC
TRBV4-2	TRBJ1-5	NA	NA	CASSQAGPPNQPQHF	TGTGCCAGCAGCCAAGCGGGACCTCCTAATCAGCCCCAGCATTTT
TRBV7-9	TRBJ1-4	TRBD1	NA	CASRYADRAKKLFF	TGTGCCAGCCGGTACGCGGACAGGGCTAAAAAACTGTTTTTT
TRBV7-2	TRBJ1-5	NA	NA	CASSLARDYSNQPQHF	TGTGCCAGCAGCTTAGCGCGAGACTATAGCAATCAGCCCCAGCATTTT
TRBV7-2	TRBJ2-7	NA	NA	CASSLVYEQYF	TGTGCCAGCAGCTTAGTTTACGAGCAGTACTTC
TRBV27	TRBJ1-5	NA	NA	CASSFGSSRDQPQHF	TGTGCCAGCAGTTTTGGTTCTTCCCGGGATCAGCCCCAGCATTTT
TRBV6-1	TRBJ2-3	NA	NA	CASSEIGADTQYF	TGTGCCAGCAGTGAAATAGGCGCAGATACGCAGTATTTT
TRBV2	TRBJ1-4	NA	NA	CASSGSREVTNEKLFF	TGTGCCAGCAGTGGGTCCCGAGAGGTGACTAATGAAAAACTGTTTTTT
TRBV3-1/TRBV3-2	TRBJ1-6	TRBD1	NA	CASSQWTGSSYNSPLHF	TGTGCCAGCAGCCAGTGGACAGGCAGCTCCTATAATTCACCCCTCCACTTT
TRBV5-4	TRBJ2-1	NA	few	CASSGGGTYNEQFF	TGTGCCAGCAGCGGCGGCGGAACCTACAATGAGCAGTTCTTC
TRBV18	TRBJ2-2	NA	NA	CASSPAGNTGELFF	TGTGCCAGCTCACCAGCGGGGAACACCGGGGAGCTGTTTTTT
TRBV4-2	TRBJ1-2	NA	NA	CASSQGVSYGYTF	TGTGCCAGCAGCCAAGGAGTTTCCTATGGCTACACCTTC
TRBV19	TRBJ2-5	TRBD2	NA	CASRAGGGRETQYF	TGTGCCAGTAGAGCGGGGGGCGGCCGAGAGACCCAGTACTTC
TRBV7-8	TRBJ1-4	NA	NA	CASSLGGNYEKLFF	TGTGCCAGCAGCTTAGGAGGGAACTACGAAAAACTGTTTTTT
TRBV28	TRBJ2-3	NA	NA	CASSLGRGGRADTQYF	TGTGCCAGCAGTTTAGGACGGGGCGGTCGGGCTGATACGCAGTATTTT
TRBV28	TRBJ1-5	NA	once	CASRGGLKDQPQHF	TGTGCCAGCCGTGGGGGGCTGAAGGATCAGCCCCAGCATTTT
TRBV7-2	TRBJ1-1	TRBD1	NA	CASSPQGVEAFF	TGTGCCAGCAGCCCACAGGGGGTAGAAGCTTTCTTT
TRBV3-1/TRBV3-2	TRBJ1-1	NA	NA	CASSQVVSTEAFF	TGTGCCAGCAGCCAGGTTGTAAGCACTGAAGCTTTCTTT
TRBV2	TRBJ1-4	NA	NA	CASRTGQAGKLFF	TGTGCCAGCAGAACAGGCCAGGCAGGAAAACTGTTTTTT
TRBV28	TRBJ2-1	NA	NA	CASSLHGRAYNEQFF	TGTGCCAGCAGTTTACACGGGAGAGCCTACAATGAGCAGTTCTTC
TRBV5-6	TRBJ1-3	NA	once	CASSLARGAGNTIYF	TGTGCCAGCAGCCTTGCTAGGGGCGCTGGAAACACCATATATTTT
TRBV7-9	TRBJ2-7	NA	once	CASSRGGASYEQYF	TGTGCCAGCAGCCGCGGCGGGGCGAGCTACGAGCAGTACTTC
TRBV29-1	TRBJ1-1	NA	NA	CSVAVNTEAFF	TGCAGCGTTGCCGTGAACACTGAAGCTTTCTTT
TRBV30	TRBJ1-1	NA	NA	CAWTQLGTGDTEAFF	TGTGCCTGGACCCAGCTCGGGACCGGGGACACTGAAGCTTTCTTT
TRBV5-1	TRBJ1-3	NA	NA	CASSLSDLGSGNTIYF	TGCGCCAGCAGCTTATCGGACCTGGGCTCTGGAAACACCATATATTTT
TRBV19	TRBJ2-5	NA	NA	CASSNGVETQYF	TGTGCCAGTAGTAACGGGGTCGAGACCCAGTACTTC
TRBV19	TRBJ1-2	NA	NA	CASSVPRDAYGYTF	TGTGCCAGTAGCGTCCCCCGGGACGCCTATGGCTACACCTTC